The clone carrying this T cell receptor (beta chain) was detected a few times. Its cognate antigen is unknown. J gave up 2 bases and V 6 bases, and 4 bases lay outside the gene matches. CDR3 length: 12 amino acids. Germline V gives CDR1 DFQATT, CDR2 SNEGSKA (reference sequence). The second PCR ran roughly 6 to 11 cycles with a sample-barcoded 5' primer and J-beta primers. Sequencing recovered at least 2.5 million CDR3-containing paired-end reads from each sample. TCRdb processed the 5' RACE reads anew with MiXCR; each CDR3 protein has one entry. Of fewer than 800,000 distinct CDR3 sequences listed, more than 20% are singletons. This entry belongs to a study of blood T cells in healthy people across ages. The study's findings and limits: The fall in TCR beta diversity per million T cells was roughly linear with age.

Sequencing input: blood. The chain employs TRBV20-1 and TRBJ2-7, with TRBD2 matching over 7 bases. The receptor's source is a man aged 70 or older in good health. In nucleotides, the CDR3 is TGCAGTGCCGCTAGCGGAACCTACGAGCAGTACTTC. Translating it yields CSAASGTYEQYF.